Detailed here is one T cell receptor beta chain. V gave up 3 bases and J gave up 2 bases; unmatched junction bases: 2. The CDR3 loop spans 13 amino acids. Germline CDR1 and CDR2: DFQATT and SNEGSKA (reference sequence). In the original processing: Cell counts per sample came from amplifying reference gene primers. Clones were read by immunoSEQ multiplex PCR, and TCRdb kept only the in-frame ones, dropping some. V and J calls and clone size come straight from that table; D and trimming were deduced from the DNA. Of approximately 26,000 clones in the sample, 77% are singletons; the top ten hold around 16%. The record originates from a study of blood T cell repertoires in COVID-19. Study details: The United States, Italy and Spain were the sources of the acute and convalescent COVID-19 samples. T cells, B-cell-depleted T cells, or PBMCs provided the cDNA or gDNA that served as material.

This TCR was recovered from a man older than 75 with active or convalescent COVID-19. The V call is TRBV20-1, the J call TRBJ1-2, with 8 bases matching TRBD1. Sequenced input: peripheral blood. This chain's CDR3 is CSASHRGNYGYTF. In DNA, the CDR3 is TGCAGTGCTAGTCACAGGGGGAACTATGGCTACACCTTC.